The 7 T cell receptor beta chains given below trace back to one sample, sequenced in a study of CD8+ T cells in alopecia areata. cDNA serving as the sequencing template came from extracted, reverse transcribed RNA. TCRdb's copy holds only in-frame clones and misses some; the assay was immunoSEQ multiplex PCR. The sample records some 170,000 clones, about 60% being singletons. The source material was CD4+ T cells sorted from blood, sampled at week 0. These receptors all stem from a human donor with alopecia areata.

This clone was counted only a few times. The chain carries TRBV2 and TRBJ1-3; no definite D call. The CDR3 contains 14 residues. V lost 2 bases to trimming and J lost 3 bases, with 8 bases between them. CDR1 and CDR2 from the germline V gene are SNHLY and FYNNEI. In nucleotides, the CDR3 is TGTGCCAGCAGTGAATCGATCGGTGGAAACACCATATATTTT. This sequence encodes CASSESIGGNTIYF.

V is TRBV5-1 and J is TRBJ1-1; possibly TRBD1 for D (5 bases). The CDR3 runs to 13 residues. Germline V lookup: CDR1 SGHRS, CDR2 YFSETQ. Trimming shortened V by 7 bases and J by 0 bases, and 10 bases separated the two germline ends. DNA for the CDR3: TGCGCCAGCCTGGGGGACTTGAACACTGAAGCTTTCTTT. Protein sequence: CASLGDLNTEAFF. The variable domain in full, completed from reference TRBV5-1 and TRBJ1-1, reads KAGVTQTPRYLIKTRGQQVTLSCSPISGHRSVSWYQQTPGQGLQFLFEYFSETQRNKGNFPGRFSGRQFSNSRSEMNVSTLELGDSALYLCASLGDLNTEAFFGQGTRLTVV.

V usage is TRBV7-9 and J usage is TRBJ2-7, with D perhaps TRBD2 (6 bases). The CDR3 is 14 residues long. With 5 bases removed from V and 3 bases from J, the gap between germline ends came to 14 bases. The germline CDR1 and CDR2 sequences are SEHNR and FQNEAQ (reference sequence). The CDR3 region is CASSPRDGYYEQYF. CDR3 DNA: TGTGCCAGCAGCCCGCGGGACGGATACTACGAGCAGTACTTC.

This clone turned up a few times. This sequence joins TRBV11-2 and TRBJ1-2, with TRBD1 matching 10 bases. This CDR3 is 16 amino acids long. CDR1 and CDR2 (germline): SGHAT, FQNNGV. The V segment lost 1 base and the J segment 4 bases; nucleotides outside the gene matches: 6. This CDR3 is CASSLVPRQGAYGYTF. The CDR3 DNA is TGTGCCAGCAGCTTAGTCCCCCGACAGGGGGCCTATGGCTACACCTTC. Variable domain in full (rest from reference TRBV11-2 and TRBJ1-2): EAGVAQSPRYKIIEKRQSVAFWCNPISGHATLYWYQQILGQGPKLLIQFQNNGVVDDSQLPKDRFSAERLKGVDSTLKIQPAKLEDSAVYLCASSLVPRQGAYGYTFGSGTRLTVV.

The rearrangement uses TRBV30 and TRBJ1-2; TRBD1 matches at 9 bases. Germline CDR1 and CDR2: GTSNPN and SVGIG (reference sequence). V trimming: 2 bases; J trimming: 5 bases; junction bases outside the gene matches: 6. CDR3 length equals 14 residues. CDR3 bases: TGTGCCTGGAGTCAAGGACAGGGGATTTATGGCTACACCTTC. Encoded protein: CAWSQGQGIYGYTF.

V usage is TRBV13 and J usage is TRBJ2-6; tentative D call: TRBD1 (6 bases). Germline CDR1 PRHDT, CDR2 FYEKMQ (reference sequence). V was pared by 0 bases and J by 1 base, with 13 bases between. The CDR3 totals 18 residues. The CDR3 sequence: CASSLGNFQGSGANVLTF. The CDR3 nucleotides are TGTGCCAGCAGCTTAGGGAACTTTCAGGGGTCTGGGGCCAACGTCCTGACTTTC.

The chain employs TRBV6-5 and TRBJ1-2, with TRBD1 matching over 7 bases. The CDR3 has 14 amino acids. V lost 6 bases and J lost 2; bases outside the gene matches: 6. Per germline, CDR1 MNHEY and CDR2 SVGAGI. The CDR3 DNA reads as TGTGCCAGCAGCTACGACAGGGTCAACTATGGCTACACCTTC. Protein sequence: CASSYDRVNYGYTF.